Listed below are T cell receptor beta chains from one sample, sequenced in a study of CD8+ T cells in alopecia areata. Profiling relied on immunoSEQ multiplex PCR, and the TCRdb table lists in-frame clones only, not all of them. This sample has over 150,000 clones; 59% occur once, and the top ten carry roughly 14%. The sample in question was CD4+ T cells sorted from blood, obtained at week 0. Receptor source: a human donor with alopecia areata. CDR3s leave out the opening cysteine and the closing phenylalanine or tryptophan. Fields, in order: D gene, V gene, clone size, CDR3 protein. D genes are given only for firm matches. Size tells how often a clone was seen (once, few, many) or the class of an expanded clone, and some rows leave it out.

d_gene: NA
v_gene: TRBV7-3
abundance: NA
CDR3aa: ASSLTRTDEQY

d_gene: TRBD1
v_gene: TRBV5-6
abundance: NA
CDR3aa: ASSSGQGNFQPQH

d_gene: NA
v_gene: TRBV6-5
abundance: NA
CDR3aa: ASSYSMDHSNQPQH

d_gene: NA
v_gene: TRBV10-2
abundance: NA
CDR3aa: ASTRGYASDTEAF

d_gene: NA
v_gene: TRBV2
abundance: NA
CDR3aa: ASSGVSAHNQPQH

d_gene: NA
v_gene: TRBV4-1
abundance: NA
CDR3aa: ASSQTRESDEQY

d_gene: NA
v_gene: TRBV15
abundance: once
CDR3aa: ATSRLDGNQPQH

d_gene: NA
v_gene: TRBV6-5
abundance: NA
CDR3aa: ASSYGIHSPLH

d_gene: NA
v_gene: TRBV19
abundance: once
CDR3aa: ASREGRRLNYGYT

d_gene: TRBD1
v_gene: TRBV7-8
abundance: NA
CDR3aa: ASSLGLTGSEANVLT

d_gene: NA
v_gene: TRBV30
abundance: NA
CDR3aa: AWSLPWEANVLT